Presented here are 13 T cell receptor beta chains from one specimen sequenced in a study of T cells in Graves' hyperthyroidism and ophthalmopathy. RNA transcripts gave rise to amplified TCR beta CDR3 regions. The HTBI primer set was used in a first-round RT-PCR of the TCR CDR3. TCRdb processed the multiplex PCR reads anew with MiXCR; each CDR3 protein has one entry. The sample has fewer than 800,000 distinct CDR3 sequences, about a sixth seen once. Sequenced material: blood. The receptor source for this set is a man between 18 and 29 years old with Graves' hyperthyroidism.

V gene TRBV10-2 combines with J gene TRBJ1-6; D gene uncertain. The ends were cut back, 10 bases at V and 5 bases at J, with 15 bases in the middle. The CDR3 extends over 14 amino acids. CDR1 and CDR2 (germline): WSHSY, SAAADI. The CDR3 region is CATGAWTDNSPLHF. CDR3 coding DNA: TGCGCCACCGGAGCCTGGACGGATAATTCACCCCTCCACTTT.

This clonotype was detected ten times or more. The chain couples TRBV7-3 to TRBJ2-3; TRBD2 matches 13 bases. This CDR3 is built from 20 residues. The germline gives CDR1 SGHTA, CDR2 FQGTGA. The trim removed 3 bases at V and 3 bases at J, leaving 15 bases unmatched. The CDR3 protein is CASSFKPRTSGSSGTDTQYF. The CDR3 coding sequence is TGTGCCAGCAGCTTTAAACCTCGGACTAGCGGGAGCAGCGGAACAGATACGCAGTATTTT.

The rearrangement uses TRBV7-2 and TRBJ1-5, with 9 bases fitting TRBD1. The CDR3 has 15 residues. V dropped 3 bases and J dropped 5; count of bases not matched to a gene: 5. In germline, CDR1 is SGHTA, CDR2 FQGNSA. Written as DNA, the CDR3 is TGTGCCAGCAGCTTGGACAGGGGAATTTATCAGCCCCAGCATTTT. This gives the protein CASSLDRGIYQPQHF.

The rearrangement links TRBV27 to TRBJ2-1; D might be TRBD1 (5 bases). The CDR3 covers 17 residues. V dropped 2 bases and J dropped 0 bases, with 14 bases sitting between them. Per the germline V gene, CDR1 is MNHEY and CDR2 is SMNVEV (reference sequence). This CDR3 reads CASSLRAGPSSYNEQFF. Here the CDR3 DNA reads TGTGCCAGCAGTTTAAGGGCAGGGCCTAGCTCCTACAATGAGCAGTTCTTC.

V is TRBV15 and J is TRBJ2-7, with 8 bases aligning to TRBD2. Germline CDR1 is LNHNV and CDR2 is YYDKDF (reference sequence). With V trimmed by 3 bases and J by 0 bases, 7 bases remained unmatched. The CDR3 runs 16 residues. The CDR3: CATSREGGRFSYEQYF. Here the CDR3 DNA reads TGTGCCACCAGCAGGGAAGGCGGGAGGTTCTCCTACGAGCAGTACTTC.

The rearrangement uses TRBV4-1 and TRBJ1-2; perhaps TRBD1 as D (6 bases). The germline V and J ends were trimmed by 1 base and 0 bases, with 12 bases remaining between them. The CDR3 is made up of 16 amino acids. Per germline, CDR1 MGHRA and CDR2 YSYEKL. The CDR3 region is CASSQGGGPANYGYTF. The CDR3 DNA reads TGCGCCAGCAGCCAAGGGGGGGGGCCTGCTAACTATGGCTACACCTTC.

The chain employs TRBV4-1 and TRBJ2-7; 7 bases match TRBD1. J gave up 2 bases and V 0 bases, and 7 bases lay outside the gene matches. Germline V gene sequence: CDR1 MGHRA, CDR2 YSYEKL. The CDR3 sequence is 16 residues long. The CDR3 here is CASSQEWRQGTYEQYF. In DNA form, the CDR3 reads TGCGCCAGCAGCCAAGAGTGGAGACAGGGAACCTACGAGCAGTACTTC.

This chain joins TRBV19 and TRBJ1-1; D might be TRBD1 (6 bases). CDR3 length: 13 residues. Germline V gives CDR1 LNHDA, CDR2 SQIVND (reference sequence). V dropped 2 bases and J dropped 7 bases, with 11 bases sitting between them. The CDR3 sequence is CASSIFGGGEAFF. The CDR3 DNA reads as TGTGCCAGTAGTATATTCGGGGGCGGTGAAGCTTTCTTT.

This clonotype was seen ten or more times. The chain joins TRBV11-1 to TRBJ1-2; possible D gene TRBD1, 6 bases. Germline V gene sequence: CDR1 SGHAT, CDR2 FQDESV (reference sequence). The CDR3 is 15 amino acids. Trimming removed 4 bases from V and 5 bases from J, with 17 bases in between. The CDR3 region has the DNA TGTGCCAGCAGCTCAGGGGACCCTTACTTTTATGGCTACACCTTC. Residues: CASSSGDPYFYGYTF.

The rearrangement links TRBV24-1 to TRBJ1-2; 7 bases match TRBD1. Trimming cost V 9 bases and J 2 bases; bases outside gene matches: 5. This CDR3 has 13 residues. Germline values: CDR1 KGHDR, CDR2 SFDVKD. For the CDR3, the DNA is TGTGCCACCTCTCGGGGACAGAACTATGGCTACACCTTC. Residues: CATSRGQNYGYTF.

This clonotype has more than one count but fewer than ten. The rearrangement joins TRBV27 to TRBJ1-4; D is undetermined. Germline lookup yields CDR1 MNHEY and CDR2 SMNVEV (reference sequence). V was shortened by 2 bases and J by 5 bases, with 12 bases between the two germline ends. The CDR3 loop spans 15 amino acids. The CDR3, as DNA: TGTGCCAGCAGTTTAGTTCCGGCCGGAAATGAAAAACTGTTTTTT. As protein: CASSLVPAGNEKLFF.

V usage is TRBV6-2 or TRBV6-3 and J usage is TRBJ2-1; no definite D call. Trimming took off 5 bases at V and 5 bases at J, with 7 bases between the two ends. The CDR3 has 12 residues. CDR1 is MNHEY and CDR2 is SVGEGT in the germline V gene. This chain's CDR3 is CASSRRDNEQFF. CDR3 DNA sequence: TGTGCCAGCAGTAGAAGAGACAATGAGCAGTTCTTC.

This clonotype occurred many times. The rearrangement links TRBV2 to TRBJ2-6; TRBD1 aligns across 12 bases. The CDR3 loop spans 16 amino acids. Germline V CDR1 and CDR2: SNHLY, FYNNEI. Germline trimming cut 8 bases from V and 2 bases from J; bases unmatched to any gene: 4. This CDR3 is CASSGTGGPGANVLTF. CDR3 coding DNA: TGTGCCAGCTCCGGGACAGGGGGCCCTGGGGCCAACGTCCTGACTTTC.